Listed below are T cell receptor beta chains from one sample, sequenced in a study of control samples from healthy donors and cancer patients. The data were produced by immunoSEQ multiplex PCR, yet TCRdb's version contains in-frame clones alone and is incomplete. The sample shows over 150,000 clones, roughly 94% of them seen only once. Sample: blood. Receptors were obtained from a woman aged 18-29 years in good health. Both conserved end residues are part of each CDR3. A D gene is named only where the DNA matches it firmly. Some rows have no size entry. The others give once, few or many, or a class for an expanded clone.

D gene: .; V gene: TRBV6-4; clone size: .; J gene: TRBJ2-3; CDR3 protein: CASSDPSTDTQYF; CDR3 DNA: TGTGCCAGCAGTGACCCGAGCACAGATACGCAGTATTTT
D gene: .; V gene: TRBV6-5; clone size: .; J gene: TRBJ2-5; CDR3 protein: CASGYGGDGGETQYF; CDR3 DNA: TGTGCCAGCGGGTACGGGGGAGATGGGGGAGAGACCCAGTACTTC
D gene: .; V gene: TRBV5-8; clone size: .; J gene: TRBJ2-2; CDR3 protein: CASTPEGGYTGELFF; CDR3 DNA: TGTGCCAGCACTCCCGAGGGGGGATACACCGGGGAGCTGTTTTTT
D gene: .; V gene: TRBV6-2/TRBV6-3; clone size: .; J gene: TRBJ2-1; CDR3 protein: CASSYESAGYGYNEQFF; CDR3 DNA: TGTGCCAGCAGTTACGAATCTGCGGGGTATGGGTACAATGAGCAGTTCTTC
D gene: .; V gene: TRBV28; clone size: .; J gene: TRBJ2-3; CDR3 protein: CASSASSPDTQYF; CDR3 DNA: TGTGCCAGCAGTGCCTCCAGCCCAGATACGCAGTATTTT
D gene: TRBD1; V gene: TRBV7-3; clone size: .; J gene: TRBJ1-1; CDR3 protein: CASSLLGQSNTEAFF; CDR3 DNA: TGTGCCAGCAGCCTTCTGGGACAGTCGAACACTGAAGCTTTCTTT
D gene: .; V gene: TRBV5-1; clone size: .; J gene: TRBJ1-1; CDR3 protein: CASRTGLNTEAFF; CDR3 DNA: TGCGCCAGCAGAACAGGCCTGAACACTGAAGCTTTCTTT
D gene: .; V gene: TRBV28; clone size: .; J gene: TRBJ2-7; CDR3 protein: CASSLPGGASYEQYF; CDR3 DNA: TGTGCCAGCAGTCTCCCGGGGGGCGCCTCCTACGAGCAGTACTTC
D gene: .; V gene: TRBV28; clone size: .; J gene: TRBJ1-6; CDR3 protein: CASGERSSYNSPLHF; CDR3 DNA: TGTGCCAGCGGGGAACGGAGCTCCTATAATTCACCCCTCCACTTT
D gene: TRBD2; V gene: TRBV28; clone size: .; J gene: TRBJ2-7; CDR3 protein: CASSVGTSVPYEQYF; CDR3 DNA: TGTGCCAGCAGTGTCGGGACTAGCGTCCCCTACGAGCAGTACTTC
D gene: TRBD1; V gene: TRBV27; clone size: .; J gene: TRBJ1-3; CDR3 protein: CASSLDRVANTIYF; CDR3 DNA: TGTGCCAGCAGTTTGGACAGGGTCGCAAACACCATATATTTT
D gene: TRBD1; V gene: TRBV4-1; clone size: once; J gene: TRBJ2-7; CDR3 protein: CASSQDRDREYEQYF; CDR3 DNA: TGCGCCAGCAGCCAAGATAGGGACAGGGAGTACGAGCAGTACTTC
D gene: .; V gene: TRBV2; clone size: .; J gene: TRBJ1-4; CDR3 protein: CASSRTSTNEKLFF; CDR3 DNA: TGTGCCAGCAGTCGGACCTCAACTAATGAAAAACTGTTTTTT
D gene: .; V gene: TRBV7-2; clone size: once; J gene: TRBJ2-7; CDR3 protein: CASSSRATPYEQYF; CDR3 DNA: TGTGCCAGCAGCTCAAGGGCCACACCCTACGAGCAGTACTTC
D gene: .; V gene: TRBV5-5; clone size: .; J gene: TRBJ1-1; CDR3 protein: CASSSSMNTEAFF; CDR3 DNA: TGTGCCAGCAGCTCCTCAATGAACACTGAAGCTTTCTTT
D gene: .; V gene: TRBV25-1; clone size: .; J gene: TRBJ2-7; CDR3 protein: CASSGGYVYEQYF; CDR3 DNA: TGTGCCAGCAGTGGTGGGTATGTCTACGAGCAGTACTTC
D gene: TRBD2; V gene: TRBV4-1; clone size: .; J gene: TRBJ2-1; CDR3 protein: CASSQGLTGRGGPSYNEQFF; CDR3 DNA: TGCGCCAGCAGCCAAGGGCTAACTGGACGGGGGGGCCCCTCCTACAATGAGCAGTTCTTC
D gene: .; V gene: TRBV28; clone size: .; J gene: TRBJ2-3; CDR3 protein: CASSFRPSATDTQYF; CDR3 DNA: TGTGCCAGCAGTTTTAGACCTTCCGCCACAGATACGCAGTATTTT
D gene: .; V gene: TRBV2; clone size: .; J gene: TRBJ1-5; CDR3 protein: CASSEEVWAGKPQHF; CDR3 DNA: TGTGCCAGCAGTGAGGAGGTGTGGGCCGGGAAGCCCCAGCATTTT
D gene: .; V gene: TRBV25-1; clone size: .; J gene: TRBJ1-2; CDR3 protein: CASSRGLDAHGYTF; CDR3 DNA: TGTGCCAGCAGCCGGGGCCTCGATGCGCATGGCTACACCTTC
D gene: .; V gene: TRBV29-1; clone size: .; J gene: TRBJ1-1; CDR3 protein: CSVLWLTNTEAFF; CDR3 DNA: TGCAGCGTTCTGTGGCTTACGAACACTGAAGCTTTCTTT
D gene: TRBD1; V gene: TRBV6-2/TRBV6-3; clone size: .; J gene: TRBJ1-5; CDR3 protein: CASSQLSGQGLNQPQHF; CDR3 DNA: TGTGCCAGCAGCCAGCTCTCCGGACAGGGCCTAAATCAGCCCCAGCATTTT
D gene: .; V gene: TRBV30; clone size: .; J gene: TRBJ1-5; CDR3 protein: CAWRGPGGSNQPQHF; CDR3 DNA: TGTGCCTGGAGGGGCCCGGGTGGAAGCAATCAGCCCCAGCATTTT
D gene: TRBD1; V gene: TRBV14; clone size: .; J gene: TRBJ1-4; CDR3 protein: CASRQTGKSEKLFF; CDR3 DNA: TGTGCCAGCAGACAGACAGGGAAGAGTGAAAAACTGTTTTTT
D gene: TRBD2; V gene: TRBV7-8; clone size: .; J gene: TRBJ2-1; CDR3 protein: CASSFSGEINNEQFF; CDR3 DNA: TGTGCCAGCAGCTTCAGCGGGGAGATTAACAATGAGCAGTTCTTC
D gene: TRBD2; V gene: TRBV24-1; clone size: .; J gene: TRBJ2-1; CDR3 protein: CATSDPGLAGSNEQFF; CDR3 DNA: TGTGCCACCAGTGACCCCGGACTAGCGGGCTCCAATGAGCAGTTCTTC
D gene: .; V gene: TRBV6-5; clone size: .; J gene: TRBJ1-2; CDR3 protein: CASSYFSGFNYGYTF; CDR3 DNA: TGTGCCAGCAGTTACTTCTCCGGATTCAACTATGGCTACACCTTC
D gene: .; V gene: TRBV2; clone size: .; J gene: TRBJ1-5; CDR3 protein: CASMGDSNQPQHF; CDR3 DNA: TGTGCCAGCATGGGGGATAGCAATCAGCCCCAGCATTTT
D gene: TRBD1; V gene: TRBV9; clone size: .; J gene: TRBJ2-7; CDR3 protein: CASSATGDQSYEQYF; CDR3 DNA: TGTGCCAGCAGTGCGACAGGGGACCAATCCTACGAGCAGTACTTC
D gene: .; V gene: TRBV2; clone size: .; J gene: TRBJ1-2; CDR3 protein: CASSEGGVIGYTF; CDR3 DNA: TGTGCCAGCAGTGAAGGGGGGGTCATTGGCTACACCTTC
D gene: TRBD1; V gene: TRBV6-5; clone size: .; J gene: TRBJ2-7; CDR3 protein: CASSRGTAGYYEQYF; CDR3 DNA: TGTGCCAGCAGTCGTGGGACAGCTGGGTATTACGAGCAGTACTTC
D gene: .; V gene: TRBV4-2; clone size: once; J gene: TRBJ2-2; CDR3 protein: CASSQTAFESTGELFF; CDR3 DNA: TGTGCCAGCAGCCAAACCGCCTTTGAGAGCACCGGGGAGCTGTTTTTT
D gene: .; V gene: TRBV19; clone size: .; J gene: TRBJ1-5; CDR3 protein: CASRRVPGALGQPQHF; CDR3 DNA: TGTGCCAGTAGGAGGGTTCCGGGGGCGCTTGGTCAGCCCCAGCATTTT
D gene: TRBD1; V gene: TRBV9; clone size: .; J gene: TRBJ1-2; CDR3 protein: CASSVATGNRGNYGYTF; CDR3 DNA: TGTGCCAGCAGCGTAGCTACCGGGAACAGGGGTAACTATGGCTACACCTTC
D gene: .; V gene: TRBV11-2; clone size: .; J gene: TRBJ1-4; CDR3 protein: CASSRNEKLFF; CDR3 DNA: TGTGCCAGCAGCAGGAATGAAAAACTGTTTTTT
D gene: .; V gene: TRBV27; clone size: .; J gene: TRBJ1-2; CDR3 protein: CASSLRPDLQRGYTF; CDR3 DNA: TGTGCCAGCAGTTTAAGGCCGGACCTCCAAAGGGGCTACACCTTC
D gene: TRBD2; V gene: TRBV3-1/TRBV3-2; clone size: .; J gene: TRBJ2-3; CDR3 protein: CASSERSGRADTQYF; CDR3 DNA: TGTGCCAGCAGCGAGCGGAGCGGGAGGGCAGATACGCAGTATTTT
D gene: TRBD1; V gene: TRBV7-8; clone size: .; J gene: TRBJ1-4; CDR3 protein: CASSPPGQGNEKLFF; CDR3 DNA: TGTGCCAGCAGCCCTCCGGGACAGGGCAATGAAAAACTGTTTTTT
D gene: .; V gene: TRBV19; clone size: .; J gene: TRBJ2-1; CDR3 protein: CASQDVNEQFF; CDR3 DNA: TGTGCCAGTCAGGACGTCAATGAGCAGTTCTTC
D gene: .; V gene: TRBV5-1; clone size: .; J gene: TRBJ1-1; CDR3 protein: CASSLRTSMNTEAFF; CDR3 DNA: TGCGCCAGCAGCTTGCGGACAAGCATGAACACTGAAGCTTTCTTT
D gene: .; V gene: TRBV6-1; clone size: .; J gene: TRBJ1-6; CDR3 protein: CASSESRDPNSPLHF; CDR3 DNA: TGTGCCAGCAGTGAATCCAGGGATCCGAATTCACCCCTCCACTTT
D gene: .; V gene: TRBV29-1; clone size: .; J gene: TRBJ1-2; CDR3 protein: CSVRAAGSGGYTF; CDR3 DNA: TGCAGCGTCCGCGCAGCAGGGAGTGGGGGCTACACCTTC
D gene: .; V gene: TRBV6-5; clone size: .; J gene: TRBJ2-3; CDR3 protein: CASSKELATDTQYF; CDR3 DNA: TGTGCCAGCAGTAAGGAGCTAGCCACAGATACGCAGTATTTT
D gene: .; V gene: TRBV11-3; clone size: once; J gene: TRBJ1-2; CDR3 protein: CASSLQNYGYTF; CDR3 DNA: TGTGCCAGCAGCCTCCAGAACTATGGCTACACCTTC
D gene: .; V gene: TRBV15; clone size: .; J gene: TRBJ2-5; CDR3 protein: CATSRDRARFETQYF; CDR3 DNA: TGTGCCACCAGCAGAGATCGGGCTAGGTTTGAGACCCAGTACTTC
D gene: .; V gene: TRBV5-1; clone size: .; J gene: TRBJ2-2; CDR3 protein: CASSQLVPAGTGELFF; CDR3 DNA: TGCGCCAGCAGCCAACTAGTGCCCGCGGGCACCGGGGAGCTGTTTTTT
D gene: .; V gene: TRBV5-4; clone size: .; J gene: TRBJ1-2; CDR3 protein: CASSFDSGYGYTF; CDR3 DNA: TGTGCCAGCAGCTTTGACTCCGGCTATGGCTACACCTTC
D gene: .; V gene: TRBV3-1/TRBV3-2; clone size: .; J gene: TRBJ1-1; CDR3 protein: CASSFDTEAFF; CDR3 DNA: TGTGCCAGCAGCTTCGACACTGAAGCTTTCTTT
D gene: .; V gene: TRBV19; clone size: .; J gene: TRBJ2-3; CDR3 protein: CASSPGLHTDTQYF; CDR3 DNA: TGTGCCAGTTCGCCGGGACTTCACACAGATACGCAGTATTTT
D gene: .; V gene: TRBV29-1; clone size: .; J gene: TRBJ1-2; CDR3 protein: CSVPWGAGHDYGYTF; CDR3 DNA: TGCAGCGTTCCCTGGGGGGCAGGGCATGACTATGGCTACACCTTC
D gene: .; V gene: TRBV5-1; clone size: .; J gene: TRBJ2-1; CDR3 protein: CASSLGGEQFF; CDR3 DNA: TGCGCCAGCAGCTTGGGGGGAGAGCAGTTCTTC
D gene: TRBD2; V gene: TRBV5-6; clone size: once; J gene: TRBJ2-1; CDR3 protein: CASSLVSLRGNILEQFF; CDR3 DNA: TGTGCCAGCAGCTTGGTGTCTTTGCGGGGGAATATACTTGAGCAGTTCTTC